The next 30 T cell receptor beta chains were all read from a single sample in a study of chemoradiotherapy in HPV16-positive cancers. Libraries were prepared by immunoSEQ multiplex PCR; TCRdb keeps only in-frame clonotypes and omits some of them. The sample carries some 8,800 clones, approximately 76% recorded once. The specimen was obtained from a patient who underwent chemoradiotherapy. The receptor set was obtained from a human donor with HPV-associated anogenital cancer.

The CDR3 bases are TGTGCCATCAGCGCCCCCGGGACAGGGGGCAGCTATGGCTACACCTTC. It translates to CAISAPGTGGSYGYTF. This chain links TRBV10-3 with TRBJ1-2, with 12 bases aligning to TRBD1. V lost 6 bases, J lost 4 bases, and 9 bases stayed unmatched. Germline V gene data show CDR1 as ENHRY and CDR2 as SYGVKD. This CDR3 has 16 residues.

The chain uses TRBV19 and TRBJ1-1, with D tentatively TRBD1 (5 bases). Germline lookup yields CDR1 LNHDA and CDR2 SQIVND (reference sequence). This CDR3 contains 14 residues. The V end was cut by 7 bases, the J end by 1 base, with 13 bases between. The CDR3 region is CASTPVGGNTEAFF. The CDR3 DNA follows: TGTGCCAGTACCCCGGTCGGGGGGAACACTGAAGCTTTCTTT.

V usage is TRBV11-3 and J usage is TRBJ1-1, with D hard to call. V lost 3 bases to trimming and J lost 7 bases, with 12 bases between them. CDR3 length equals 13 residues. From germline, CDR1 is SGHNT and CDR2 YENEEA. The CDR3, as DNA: TGTGCCAGCAGCTTTGGGCACCGGGGTGAAGCTTTCTTT. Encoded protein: CASSFGHRGEAFF. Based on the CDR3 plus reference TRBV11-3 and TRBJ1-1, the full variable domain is EAGVVQSPRYKIIEKKQPVAFWCNPISGHNTLYWYLQNLGQGPELLIRYENEEAVDDSQLPKDRFSAERLKGVDSTLKIQPAELGDSAVYLCASSFGHRGEAFFGQGTRLTVV.

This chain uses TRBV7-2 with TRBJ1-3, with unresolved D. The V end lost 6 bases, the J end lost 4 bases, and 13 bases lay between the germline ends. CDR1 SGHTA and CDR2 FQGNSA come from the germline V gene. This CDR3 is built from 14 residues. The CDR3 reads CASRAPASGNTIYF. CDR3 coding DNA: TGTGCCAGCAGGGCCCCAGCGTCAGGAAACACCATATATTTT.

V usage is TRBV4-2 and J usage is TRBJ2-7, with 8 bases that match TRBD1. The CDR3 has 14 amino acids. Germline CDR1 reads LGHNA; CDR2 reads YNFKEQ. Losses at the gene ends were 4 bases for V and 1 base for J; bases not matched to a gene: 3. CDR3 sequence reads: CASSRGTGSYEQYF. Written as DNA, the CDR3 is TGTGCCAGCAGCCGCGGGACAGGTTCCTACGAGCAGTACTTC.

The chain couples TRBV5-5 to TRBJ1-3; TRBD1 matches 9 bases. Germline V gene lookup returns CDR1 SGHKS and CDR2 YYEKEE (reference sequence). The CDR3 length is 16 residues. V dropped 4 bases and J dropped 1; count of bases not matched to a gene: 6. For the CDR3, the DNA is TGTGCCAGCAGCGCGTACAGGGGGCTGTCTGGAAACACCATATATTTT. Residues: CASSAYRGLSGNTIYF.

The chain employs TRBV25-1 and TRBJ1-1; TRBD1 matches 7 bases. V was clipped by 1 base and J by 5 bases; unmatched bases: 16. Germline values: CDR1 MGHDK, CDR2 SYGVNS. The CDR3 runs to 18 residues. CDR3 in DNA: TGTGCCAGCAGTGAATTACGAGCGGGGGACAGCGAAGGAACTGAAGCTTTCTTT. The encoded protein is CASSELRAGDSEGTEAFF.

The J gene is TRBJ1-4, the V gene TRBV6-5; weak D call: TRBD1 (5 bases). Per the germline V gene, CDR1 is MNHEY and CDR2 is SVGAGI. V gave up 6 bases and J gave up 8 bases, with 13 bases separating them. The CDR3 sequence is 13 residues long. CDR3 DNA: TGTGCCAGCAGCCAAACGGGGGAGGAAAAACTGTTTTTT. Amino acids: CASSQTGEEKLFF.

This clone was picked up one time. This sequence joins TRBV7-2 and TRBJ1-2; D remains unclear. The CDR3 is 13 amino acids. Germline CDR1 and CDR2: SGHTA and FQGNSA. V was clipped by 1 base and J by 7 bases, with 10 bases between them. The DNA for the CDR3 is TGTGCCAGCAGCTTAGTTCGGGGTTCTGGCTACACCTTC. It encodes CASSLVRGSGYTF. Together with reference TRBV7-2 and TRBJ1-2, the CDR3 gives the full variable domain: GAGVSQSPSNKVTEKGKDVELRCDPISGHTALYWYRQSLGQGLEFLIYFQGNSAPDKSGLPSDRFSAERTGGSVSTLTIQRTQQEDSAVYLCASSLVRGSGYTFGSGTRLTVV.

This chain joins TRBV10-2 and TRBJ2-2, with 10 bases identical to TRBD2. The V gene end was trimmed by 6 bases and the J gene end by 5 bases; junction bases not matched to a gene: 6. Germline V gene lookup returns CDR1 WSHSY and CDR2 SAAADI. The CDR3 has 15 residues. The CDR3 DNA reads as TGCGCCAGCAGCCGGACTAGCGGAGGGACCGGGGAGCTGTTTTTT. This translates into CASSRTSGGTGELFF.

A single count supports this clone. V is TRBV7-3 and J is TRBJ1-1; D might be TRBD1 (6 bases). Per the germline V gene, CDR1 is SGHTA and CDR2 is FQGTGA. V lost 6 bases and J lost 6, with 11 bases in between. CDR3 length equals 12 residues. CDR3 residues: CASSPGGPEAFF. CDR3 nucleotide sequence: TGTGCCAGCAGTCCGGGGGGCCCTGAAGCTTTCTTT. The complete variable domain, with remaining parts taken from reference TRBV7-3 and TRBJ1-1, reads GAGVSQTPSNKVTEKGKYVELRCDPISGHTALYWYRQSLGQGPEFLIYFQGTGAADDSGLPNDRFFAVRPEGSVSTLKIQRTERGDSAVYLCASSPGGPEAFFGQGTRLTVV.

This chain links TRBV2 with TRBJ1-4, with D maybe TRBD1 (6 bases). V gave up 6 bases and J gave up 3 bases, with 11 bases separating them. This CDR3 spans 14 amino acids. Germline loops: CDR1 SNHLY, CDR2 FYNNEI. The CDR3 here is CASRQGWANEKLFF. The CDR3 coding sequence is TGTGCCAGCAGGCAGGGGTGGGCTAATGAAAAACTGTTTTTT.

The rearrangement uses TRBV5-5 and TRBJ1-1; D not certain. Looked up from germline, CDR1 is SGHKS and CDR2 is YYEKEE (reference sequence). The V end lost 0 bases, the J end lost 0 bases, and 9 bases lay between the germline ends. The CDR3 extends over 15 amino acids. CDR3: CASSLAGGMNTEAFF. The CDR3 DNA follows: TGTGCCAGCAGCTTGGCGGGCGGCATGAACACTGAAGCTTTCTTT.

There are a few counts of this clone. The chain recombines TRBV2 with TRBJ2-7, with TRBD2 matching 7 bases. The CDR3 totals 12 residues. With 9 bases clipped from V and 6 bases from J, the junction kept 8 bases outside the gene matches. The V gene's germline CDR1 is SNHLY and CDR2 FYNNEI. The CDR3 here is CARFGEGGEQYF. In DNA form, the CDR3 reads TGTGCCAGGTTTGGGGAGGGCGGCGAGCAGTACTTC. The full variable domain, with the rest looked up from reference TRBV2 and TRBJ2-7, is EPEVTQTPSHQVTQMGQEVILRCVPISNHLYFYWYRQILGQKVEFLVSFYNNEISEKSEIFDDQFSVERPDGSNFTLKIRSTKLEDSAMYFCARFGEGGEQYFGPGTRLTVT.

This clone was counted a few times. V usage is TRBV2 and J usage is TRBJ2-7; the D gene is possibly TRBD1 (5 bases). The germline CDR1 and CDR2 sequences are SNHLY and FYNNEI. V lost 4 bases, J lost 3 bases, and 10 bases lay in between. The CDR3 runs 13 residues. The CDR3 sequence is CASSVLQGYEQYF. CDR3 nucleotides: TGTGCCAGCAGTGTCTTGCAGGGCTACGAGCAGTACTTC.

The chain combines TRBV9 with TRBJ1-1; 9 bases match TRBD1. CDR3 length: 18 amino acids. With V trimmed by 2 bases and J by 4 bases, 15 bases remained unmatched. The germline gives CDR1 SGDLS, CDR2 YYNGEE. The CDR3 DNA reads TGTGCCAGCAGCGTTACACAGGGGGCGCGAGGTCATGGCACTGAAGCTTTCTTT. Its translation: CASSVTQGARGHGTEAFF.

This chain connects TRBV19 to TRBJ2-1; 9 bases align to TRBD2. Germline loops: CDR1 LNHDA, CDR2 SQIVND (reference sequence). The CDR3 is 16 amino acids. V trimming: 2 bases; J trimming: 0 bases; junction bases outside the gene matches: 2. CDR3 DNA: TGTGCCAGTAGTATAACACTAGCGGGCTCCTACAATGAGCAGTTCTTC. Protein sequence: CASSITLAGSYNEQFF.

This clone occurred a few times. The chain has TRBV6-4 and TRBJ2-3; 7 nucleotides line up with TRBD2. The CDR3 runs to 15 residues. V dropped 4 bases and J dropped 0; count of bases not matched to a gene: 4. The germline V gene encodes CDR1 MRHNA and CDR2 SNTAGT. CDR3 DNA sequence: TGTGCCAGCAGTGTAGAGACTAGCAGCACAGATACGCAGTATTTT. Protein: CASSVETSSTDTQYF.

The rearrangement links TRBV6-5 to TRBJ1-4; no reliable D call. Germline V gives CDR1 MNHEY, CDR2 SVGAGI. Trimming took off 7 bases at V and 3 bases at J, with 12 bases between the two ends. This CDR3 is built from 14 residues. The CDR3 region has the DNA TGTGCCAGCAAGCCCGGGCAGGCTAATGAAAAACTGTTTTTT. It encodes CASKPGQANEKLFF.

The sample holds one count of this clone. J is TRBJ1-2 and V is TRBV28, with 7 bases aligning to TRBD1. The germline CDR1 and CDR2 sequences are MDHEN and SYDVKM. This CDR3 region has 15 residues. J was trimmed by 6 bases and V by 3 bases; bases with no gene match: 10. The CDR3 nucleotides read TGTGCCAGCAGTTTTTGGACACAGGGGAGGAATGGCTACACCTTC. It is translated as CASSFWTQGRNGYTF.

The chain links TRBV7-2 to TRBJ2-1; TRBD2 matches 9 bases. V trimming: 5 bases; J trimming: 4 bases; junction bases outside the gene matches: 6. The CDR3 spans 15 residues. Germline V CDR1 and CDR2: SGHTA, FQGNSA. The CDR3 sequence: CASSEARGGYNEQFF. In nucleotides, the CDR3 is TGTGCCAGCAGCGAGGCGCGGGGGGGGTACAATGAGCAGTTCTTC.

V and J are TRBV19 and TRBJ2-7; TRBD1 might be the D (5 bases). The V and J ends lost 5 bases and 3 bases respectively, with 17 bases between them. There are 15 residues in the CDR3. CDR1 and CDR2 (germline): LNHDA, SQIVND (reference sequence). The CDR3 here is CASSHGTGPLYEQYF. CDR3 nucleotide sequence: TGTGCCAGTAGTCACGGAACAGGTCCCCTCTACGAGCAGTACTTC.

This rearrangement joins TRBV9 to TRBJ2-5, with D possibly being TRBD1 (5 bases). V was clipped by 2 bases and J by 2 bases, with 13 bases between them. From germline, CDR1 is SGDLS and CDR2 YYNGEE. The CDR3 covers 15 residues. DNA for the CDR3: TGTGCCAGCAGCGTCCAGCCTGGGGCTCAAGAGACCCAGTACTTC. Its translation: CASSVQPGAQETQYF.

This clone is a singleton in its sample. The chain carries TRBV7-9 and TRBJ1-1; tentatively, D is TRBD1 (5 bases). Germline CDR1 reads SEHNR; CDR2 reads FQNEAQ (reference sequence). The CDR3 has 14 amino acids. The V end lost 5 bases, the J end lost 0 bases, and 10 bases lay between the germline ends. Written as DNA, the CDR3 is TGTGCCAGCAGCAAAGGGGAGCTGAACACTGAAGCTTTCTTT. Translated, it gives CASSKGELNTEAFF.

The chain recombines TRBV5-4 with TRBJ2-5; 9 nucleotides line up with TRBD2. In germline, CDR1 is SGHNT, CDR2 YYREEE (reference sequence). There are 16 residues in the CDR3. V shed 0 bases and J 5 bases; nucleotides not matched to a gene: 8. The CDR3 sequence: CASSLGSGTSRETQYF. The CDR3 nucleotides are TGTGCCAGCAGCTTGGGCTCCGGGACTAGCCGGGAGACCCAGTACTTC.

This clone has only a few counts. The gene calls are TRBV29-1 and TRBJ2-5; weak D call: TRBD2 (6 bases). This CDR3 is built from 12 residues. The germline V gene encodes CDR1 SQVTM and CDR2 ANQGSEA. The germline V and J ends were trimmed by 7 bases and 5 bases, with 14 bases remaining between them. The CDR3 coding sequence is TGCAGCGCAGCGGAACTAGCCGAGACCCAGTACTTC. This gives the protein CSAAELAETQYF.

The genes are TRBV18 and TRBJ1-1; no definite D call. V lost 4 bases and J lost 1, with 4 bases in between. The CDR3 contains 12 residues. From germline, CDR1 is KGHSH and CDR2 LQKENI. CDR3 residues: CASSQPNTEAFF. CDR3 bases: TGTGCCAGCTCACAACCGAACACTGAAGCTTTCTTT.

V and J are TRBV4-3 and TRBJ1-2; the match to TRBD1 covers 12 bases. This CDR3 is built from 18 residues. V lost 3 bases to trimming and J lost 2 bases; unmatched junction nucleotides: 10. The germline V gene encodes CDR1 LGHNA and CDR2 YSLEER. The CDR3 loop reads CASSQQAVGTGGNYGYTF. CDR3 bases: TGCGCCAGCAGCCAGCAAGCAGTAGGGACAGGGGGCAACTATGGCTACACCTTC.

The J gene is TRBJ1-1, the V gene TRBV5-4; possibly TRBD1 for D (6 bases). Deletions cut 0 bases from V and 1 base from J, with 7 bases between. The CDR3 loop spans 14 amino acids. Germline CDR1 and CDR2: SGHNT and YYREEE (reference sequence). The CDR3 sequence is CASSLVQGNTEAFF. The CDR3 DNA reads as TGTGCCAGCAGCTTGGTACAGGGGAACACTGAAGCTTTCTTT.

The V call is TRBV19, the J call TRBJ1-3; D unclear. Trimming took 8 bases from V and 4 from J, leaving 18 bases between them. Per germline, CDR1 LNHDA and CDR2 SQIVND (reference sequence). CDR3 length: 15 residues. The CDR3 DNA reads TGTGCCAGTGCTTACCAGGACGGGTTCGGAAACACCATATATTTT. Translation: CASAYQDGFGNTIYF.